Listed here are 12 T cell receptor beta chains from one sample, sequenced in a study of cytomegalovirus exposure and HLA in healthy donors. The PCR was carried out with 60 Vbeta primers and 13 Jbeta primers. Clones were sequenced by immunoSEQ multiplex PCR, and TCRdb holds only the in-frame ones, with some missing. This sample has around 140,000 clones; about 77% occur once, and the top ten carry nearly 4%. The source material was PBMCs. The receptors were gathered from a male donor in good health and CMV-seronegative.

The table lists this clone with a few counts. J is TRBJ2-3 and V is TRBV6-1, with D possibly matching TRBD1 (5 bases). The germline V gene encodes CDR1 MNHNS and CDR2 SASEGT. V was clipped by 5 bases and J by 4 bases, with 16 bases between them. The CDR3 consists of 15 residues. The CDR3: CASSPRQGNPDTQYF. In DNA form, the CDR3 reads TGTGCCAGCAGTCCAAGGCAGGGAAACCCAGATACGCAGTATTTT.

This clone was picked up one time. The CDR3 spells CASSATGGTAEAFF. As DNA, the CDR3 is TGTGCCAGCAGCGCGACAGGGGGGACGGCTGAAGCTTTCTTT. The J gene is TRBJ1-1, the V gene TRBV7-6; 9 bases map to TRBD1. CDR1 SGHVS and CDR2 FNYEAQ come from the germline V gene. The junction had 7 bases not matched to a gene; V was cut back by 5 bases and J by 6 bases. The CDR3 loop spans 14 amino acids.

This sequence joins TRBV19 and TRBJ2-2, with D perhaps matching TRBD2 (6 bases). V dropped 3 bases and J dropped 7 bases, with 15 bases sitting between them. There are 15 residues in the CDR3. CDR1 is LNHDA and CDR2 is SQIVND in the germline V gene (reference sequence). The CDR3 region is CASSIDGGQGGELFF. In DNA, the CDR3 is TGTGCCAGTAGTATTGATGGAGGGCAGGGCGGGGAGCTGTTTTTT.

This rearrangement joins TRBV19 to TRBJ1-5, with D possibly TRBD1 on 6 matching bases. V was trimmed by 6 bases and J by 3 bases, leaving 15 bases between them. The CDR3 has 15 residues. Germline V gives CDR1 LNHDA, CDR2 SQIVND (reference sequence). The CDR3 region is CASSKTGYNNQPQHF. The CDR3 coding sequence is TGTGCCAGTAGCAAAACAGGGTATAACAATCAGCCCCAGCATTTT.

The V gene is TRBV29-1, the J gene TRBJ2-7; D gene ambiguous. CDR3 size: 12 residues. Germline-derived CDR1 and CDR2 are SQVTM and ANQGSEA. Trimming took 2 bases from V and 2 from J, leaving 7 bases between them. The CDR3 sequence is CSVEHSTYEQYF. CDR3 in DNA: TGCAGCGTTGAACACTCTACCTACGAGCAGTACTTC.

The chain carries TRBV29-1 and TRBJ1-1; no clear D. The V end was cut by 6 bases, the J end by 0 bases, with 8 bases between. Germline assignment: CDR1 SQVTM and CDR2 ANQGSEA. The CDR3 length is 12 residues. CDR3 region: CSVTDMNTEAFF. CDR3 DNA: TGCAGCGTAACAGACATGAACACTGAAGCTTTCTTT.

In DNA form, the CDR3 reads TGTGCCAGCAGCCTTTTCTCCGGGGTTGACGAGCAGTACTTC. Protein: CASSLFSGVDEQYF. The genes are TRBV14 and TRBJ2-7; tentatively, D is TRBD2 (5 bases). V was pared by 4 bases and J by 5 bases, with 15 bases between. Germline CDR1 reads SGHDN; CDR2 reads FVKESK. CDR3 length equals 14 residues. Full variable domain (rest looked up from reference TRBV14 and TRBJ2-7): EAGVTQFPSHSVIEKGQTVTLRCDPISGHDNLYWYRRVMGKEIKFLLHFVKESKQDESGMPNNRFLAERTGGTYSTLKVQPAELEDSGVYFCASSLFSGVDEQYFGPGTRLTVT.

The J gene is TRBJ1-1, the V gene TRBV21-1; the table gives TRBD1 as D, unverified against the DNA. TRBV21-1 represents a pseudogene. This CDR3 spans 14 amino acids. The CDR3 DNA reads TGTGCCAGCAGCAAAGACAGGGAGAACACTGAAGCTTTCTTT. Translated, it gives CASSKDRENTEAFF.

The V and J genes are TRBV5-1 and TRBJ1-5, with D perhaps TRBD1 (6 bases). CDR3 length: 15 amino acids. With 0 bases removed from V and 1 base from J, the gap between germline ends came to 8 bases. The germline V gene has CDR1 SGHRS and CDR2 YFSETQ. The CDR3 region is CASSLGGLSNQPQHF. CDR3 nucleotides: TGCGCCAGCAGCTTGGGGGGGCTAAGCAATCAGCCCCAGCATTTT.

This chain joins TRBV4-3 and TRBJ2-1; TRBD2 agrees at 8 bases. The germline V gene has CDR1 LGHNA and CDR2 YSLEER. V shed 0 bases and J 3 bases; nucleotides not matched to a gene: 4. The CDR3 is 16 amino acids. This chain's CDR3 is CASSQDGSGVYNEQFF. CDR3 bases: TGCGCCAGCAGCCAAGATGGTAGCGGGGTCTACAATGAGCAGTTCTTC.

The chain carries TRBV6-4 and TRBJ2-3; 8 bases match TRBD2. Looked up from germline, CDR1 is MRHNA and CDR2 is SNTAGT. The trim removed 3 bases at V and 1 base at J, leaving 0 bases unmatched. The CDR3 sequence is 14 residues long. The CDR3 DNA is TGTGCCAGCAGTGATAGCGGGGGCACAGATACGCAGTATTTT. Its protein is CASSDSGGTDTQYF.

The chain recombines TRBV29-1 with TRBJ2-7; TRBD2 might be the D (5 bases). V gave up 4 bases and J gave up 0 bases, with 13 bases separating them. Germline lookup yields CDR1 SQVTM and CDR2 ANQGSEA. The CDR3 consists of 14 residues. The CDR3 nucleotides read TGCAGCGTTGGGGGAACGGGGAGCTCCTACGAGCAGTACTTC. This gives the protein CSVGGTGSSYEQYF.